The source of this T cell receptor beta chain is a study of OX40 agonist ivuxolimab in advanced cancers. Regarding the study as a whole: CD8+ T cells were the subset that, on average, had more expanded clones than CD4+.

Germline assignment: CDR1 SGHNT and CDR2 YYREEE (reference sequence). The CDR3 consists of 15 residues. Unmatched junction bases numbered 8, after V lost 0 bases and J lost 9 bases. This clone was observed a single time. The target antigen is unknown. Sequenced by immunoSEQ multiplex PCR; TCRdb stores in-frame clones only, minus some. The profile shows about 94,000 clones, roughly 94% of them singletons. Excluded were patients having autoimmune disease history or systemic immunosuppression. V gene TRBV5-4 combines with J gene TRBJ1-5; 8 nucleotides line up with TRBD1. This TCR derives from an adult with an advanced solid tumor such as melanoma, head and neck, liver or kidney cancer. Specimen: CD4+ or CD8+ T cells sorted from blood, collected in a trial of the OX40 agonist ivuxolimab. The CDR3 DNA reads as TGTGCCAGCAGCTTGGTCGGACAGGGAAGTGGGCCCCAGCATTTT. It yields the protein CASSLVGQGSGPQHF.